This TCR beta chain was identified during a study of cytomegalovirus exposure and HLA in healthy donors. The PCR contained 60 Vbeta and 13 Jbeta primers. Measured with immunoSEQ multiplex PCR; TCRdb has only the in-frame clones, and not every one. The profile shows roughly 100,000 clones, roughly 76% of them singletons. V was cut by 6 bases and J by 4 bases, with 15 bases left in between. Germline CDR1 reads SGHTA; CDR2 reads FQGTGA. The CDR3 sequence is 15 residues long. The sequencing sample was made of PBMCs. The TCR originated in a man aged 30 to 39 in good health and CMV-seropositive. The chain is built from TRBV7-3 and TRBJ2-2; D might be TRBD2 (5 bases). The CDR3 DNA reads TGTGCCAGCAGTAGTCAAGGACGGGGCACCGGGGAGCTGTTTTTT. Translation: CASSSQGRGTGELFF.